Below, 20 T cell receptor beta chains from the same sample are listed, as sequenced in a study of T cell repertoires in cytomegalovirus infection (dated by TCRdb to between 2018 and 2021). No cognate antigen is known for these TCRs. TCRdb lists the instrument as Illumina HiSeq 1500. TCRdb cleaned the public reads at Q25 with fastp, built clones with MiXCR and kept in-frame beta chains. CDR3 protein sequences are deduplicated, and each keeps its most common genes and DNA. The sample table records approximately 390,000 distinct CDR3 sequences; roughly 36% of these occur just once. Jointly, the top ten make up approximately 13% of the sample. This sample's treatment or condition label indicates: in vitro stimulation with specific CMV peptide epitopes to enrich CMV-specific T cells. The input for sequencing was cultured PBMCs, taken from culture after CMV antigen stimulation. The receptor set was obtained from a human donor in good health (CMV status not recorded). Some clones in this sample may be carry-over from other donors' samples.

This clonotype was seen a few times. V is TRBV29-1 and J is TRBJ1-2, with D possibly TRBD1 on 6 matching bases. The CDR3 has 12 residues. V lost 7 bases to trimming and J lost 1 base, with 10 bases between them. Germline V gene data show CDR1 as SQVTM and CDR2 as ANQGSEA. The CDR3, as DNA: TGCAGCGCGGCGGACAGTAACTATGGCTACACCTTC. It codes for CSAADSNYGYTF.

V is TRBV19 and J is TRBJ1-1, with TRBD1 identical over 9 bases. The CDR3 is 13 residues long. Germline V gene sequence: CDR1 LNHDA, CDR2 SQIVND (reference sequence). The V segment lost 6 bases and the J segment 9 bases; nucleotides outside the gene matches: 8. The CDR3 bases are TGTGCCAGTAGCCTTACAGGGGGCAGGAAAGCTTTCTTT. Residues: CASSLTGGRKAFF.

There are a few counts of this clonotype. The V gene is TRBV5-8, the J gene TRBJ2-7, with D tentatively TRBD2 (5 bases). The CDR3 is 14 amino acids. CDR1 and CDR2 (germline): SGHTS, YDEGEE. V shed 0 bases and J shed 7 bases, with 14 bases lying between them. The CDR3 nucleotides are TGTGCCAGCAGCTTGGGTGTCCGGACGGGAGAGCAGTACGTC. Protein: CASSLGVRTGEQYV.

J is TRBJ2-1 and V is TRBV19; 9 bases line up with TRBD2. The CDR3 sequence is 17 residues long. The trim removed 1 base at V and 2 bases at J, leaving 6 bases unmatched. CDR1 and CDR2 from the germline V gene are LNHDA and SQIVND (reference sequence). The CDR3 DNA reads TGTGCCAGTAGTATAGGATCGCTAGCGGGGACCTACAATGAGCAGTTCTTC. Translated, it gives CASSIGSLAGTYNEQFF.

This chain connects TRBV11-1 to TRBJ2-1, with D perhaps matching TRBD2 (7 bases). Trimming pared 1 base from V and 0 bases from J, leaving 13 bases between. CDR3 length: 17 amino acids. Looked up from germline, CDR1 is SGHAT and CDR2 is FQDESV (reference sequence). The CDR3 sequence: CASSLVGAGASYNEQFF. The CDR3 DNA reads TGTGCCAGCAGCTTAGTAGGCGCGGGGGCCTCCTACAATGAGCAGTTCTTC.

In its sample, this clonotype was seen many times. The chain joins TRBV28 to TRBJ1-2; D remains ambiguous. Trimming removed 5 bases at V and 5 bases at J, with 21 bases between. The CDR3 totals 16 residues. Per the germline V gene, CDR1 is MDHEN and CDR2 is SYDVKM. The CDR3 DNA sequence: TGTGCCAGCAGTCCTCCCGGCGGACGGCCGGCGTATGGCTACACCTTC. Its translation: CASSPPGGRPAYGYTF.

The rearrangement links TRBV7-9 to TRBJ1-1; possibly TRBD1 for D (6 bases). V lost 5 bases and J lost 2, with 18 bases in between. CDR1 and CDR2 (germline): SEHNR, FQNEAQ (reference sequence). The CDR3 extends over 16 amino acids. The CDR3 loop is CASSPRVGGLNTEAFF. The CDR3 coding sequence is TGTGCCAGCAGCCCGCGTGTCGGGGGCCTAAACACTGAAGCTTTCTTT.

This clonotype appeared a few times. J is TRBJ2-7 and V is TRBV15, with TRBD2 identical over 8 bases. This CDR3 comprises 15 residues. CDR1 is LNHNV and CDR2 is YYDKDF in the germline V gene (reference sequence). V lost 0 bases to trimming and J lost 5 bases; unmatched junction nucleotides: 6. CDR3 loop: CATSRDERESNEQYV. The CDR3 DNA follows: TGTGCCACCAGCAGAGATGAGCGGGAGTCCAACGAGCAGTACGTC.

The rearrangement joins TRBV7-2 to TRBJ2-3; unclear D gene. The V and J ends lost 0 bases and 6 bases respectively, with 13 bases between them. Germline V gives CDR1 SGHTA, CDR2 FQGNSA. This CDR3 region has 15 residues. As DNA, the CDR3 is TGTGCCAGCAGCTTAGCCCGGATGAAGGTGGATACGCAGTATTTT. As protein: CASSLARMKVDTQYF. The variable domain in full, completed from reference TRBV7-2 and TRBJ2-3, reads GAGVSQSPSNKVTEKGKDVELRCDPISGHTALYWYRQSLGQGLEFLIYFQGNSAPDKSGLPSDRFSAERTGGSVSTLTIQRTQQEDSAVYLCASSLARMKVDTQYFGPGTRLTVL.

V and J are TRBV28 and TRBJ2-2; tentative D call: TRBD1 (5 bases). V gave up 3 bases and J gave up 4 bases, with 9 bases separating them. In germline, CDR1 is MDHEN, CDR2 SYDVKM. The CDR3 is 14 amino acids. The CDR3 nucleotides are TGTGCCAGCAGTTTGTCAGGGTCCACCGGGGAGCTGTTTTTT. Its protein product is CASSLSGSTGELFF.

This clonotype was counted a single time. This chain connects TRBV5-4 to TRBJ1-2, with 10 bases aligning to TRBD1. In germline, CDR1 is SGHNT, CDR2 YYREEE (reference sequence). J was trimmed by 7 bases and V by 3 bases; bases with no gene match: 3. The CDR3 length is 13 residues. The DNA for the CDR3 is TGTGCCAGCAGCTGGGGACAGGGGCCTGGCTACACCTTC. Translating it yields CASSWGQGPGYTF.

In this sample, this clonotype turned up a few times. The chain carries TRBV7-6 and TRBJ2-7, with D unresolved. CDR1 and CDR2 from the germline V gene are SGHVS and FNYEAQ. V was pared by 5 bases and J by 12 bases, with 8 bases between. The CDR3 is made up of 9 amino acids. CDR3 residues: CASSQGRYF. The CDR3 DNA reads as TGTGCCAGCAGCCAAGGACGGTACTTC. Together with reference TRBV7-6 and TRBJ2-7, the CDR3 gives the full variable domain: GAGVSQSPRYKVTKRGQDVALRCDPISGHVSLYWYRQALGQGPEFLTYFNYEAQQDKSGLPNDRFSAERPEGSISTLTIQRTEQRDSAMYRCASSQGRYFGPGTRLTVT.

This chain connects TRBV6-2 or TRBV6-3 to TRBJ2-1, with D perhaps TRBD1 (6 bases). Germline V gene lookup returns CDR1 MNHEY and CDR2 SVGEGT. V lost 3 bases, J lost 6 bases, and 12 bases lay in between. The CDR3 runs 14 residues. CDR3 sequence reads: CASSYGQPGNEQFF. The CDR3 coding sequence is TGTGCCAGCAGTTATGGACAGCCGGGCAATGAGCAGTTCTTC.

The chain has TRBV4-1 and TRBJ1-1; perhaps TRBD1 as D (5 bases). V was shortened by 3 bases and J by 1 base, with 15 bases between the two germline ends. The CDR3 consists of 16 residues. Per germline, CDR1 MGHRA and CDR2 YSYEKL. CDR3 region: CASSHPPGDSNTEAFF. The DNA for the CDR3 is TGCGCCAGCAGCCACCCCCCGGGGGATTCGAACACTGAAGCTTTCTTT.

This clonotype was seen a handful of times. The V and J genes are TRBV6-5 and TRBJ2-7; the match to TRBD1 covers 8 bases. The V gene's germline CDR1 is MNHEY and CDR2 SVGAGI. J was trimmed by 2 bases and V by 3 bases; bases with no gene match: 9. The CDR3 contains 16 residues. The CDR3 nucleotides are TGTGCCAGCAGTTATGCCTCGGGACAGGCGACCTACGAGCAGTACTTC. It translates to CASSYASGQATYEQYF.

The rearrangement links TRBV6-6 to TRBJ1-2; D is unresolved. Trimming took off 5 bases at V and 0 bases at J, with 13 bases between the two ends. The germline CDR1 and CDR2 sequences are MNHNY and SVGAGI (reference sequence). The CDR3 has 15 amino acids. The CDR3 loop reads CASSPVMKTNYGYTF. Here the CDR3 DNA reads TGTGCCAGCAGTCCCGTCATGAAAACTAACTATGGCTACACCTTC.

This clonotype was recorded at least ten times. The V call is TRBV28, the J call TRBJ2-5; no reliable D call. The CDR3 totals 15 residues. V lost 7 bases to trimming and J lost 4 bases, with 19 bases between them. Germline assignment: CDR1 MDHEN and CDR2 SYDVKM. In nucleotides, the CDR3 is TGTGCCAGCATTGACGACCGTTCACATGGAGAGACCCAGTACTTC. As protein: CASIDDRSHGETQYF. The full variable domain, its missing parts supplied by reference TRBV28 and TRBJ2-5, is DVKVTQSSRYLVKRTGEKVFLECVQDMDHENMFWYRQDPGLGLRLIYFSYDVKMKEKGDIPEGYSVSREKKERFSLILESASTNQTSMYLCASIDDRSHGETQYFGPGTRLLVL.

This chain links TRBV7-9 with TRBJ2-5; D tentatively fits TRBD1 or TRBD2 (5 bases each). The germline gives CDR1 SEHNR, CDR2 FQNEAQ (reference sequence). Deletions cut 7 bases from V and 7 bases from J, with 13 bases between. This CDR3 has 12 residues. CDR3 nucleotide sequence: TGTGCCAGCAACCTGGGGGATTCGACCCAGTACTTC. It encodes CASNLGDSTQYF. Drawing the rest from reference TRBV7-9 and TRBJ2-5, the complete variable domain is DTGVSQNPRHKITKRGQNVTFRCDPISEHNRLYWYRQTLGQGPEFLTYFQNEAQLEKSRLLSDRFSAERPKGSFSTLEIQRTEQGDSAMYLCASNLGDSTQYFGPGTRLLVL.

This clonotype has just a few counts. The CDR3 bases are TGTGCCAGCAGTTTGATCGGCACAGATACGCAGTATTTT. As protein: CASSLIGTDTQYF. V usage is TRBV12-3 or TRBV12-4 and J usage is TRBJ2-3, with unresolved D. The CDR3 has 13 amino acids. Trimming pared 3 bases from V and 1 base from J, leaving 5 bases between.

Written as DNA, the CDR3 is TGTGCCAGCAGCCGACGGGACGACAGCGAAAAACTGTTTTTT. This encodes CASSRRDDSEKLFF. The chain is built from TRBV6-6 and TRBJ1-4; weak D call: TRBD1 (5 bases). The V gene lost 6 bases and the J gene lost 8 bases, with 16 bases spanning the gap. The V gene's germline CDR1 is MNHNY and CDR2 SVGAGI (reference sequence). The CDR3 is 14 residues long.